This T cell receptor (beta chain) was observed in a study of T cell clones after liver transplantation. Study context: A pre-transplant mixed lymphocyte reaction with TCRbeta sequencing defined graft-donor-reactive clones followed in post-transplant blood. Graft-donor-reactive sequences were compared with third-party-reactive TCRbeta sequences from pre-transplant mixed lymphocyte reactions. At least one year of complete immunosuppression withdrawal without enzymes over twice normal defined tolerance.

The data were produced by immunoSEQ multiplex PCR, yet TCRdb's version contains in-frame clones alone and is incomplete. The sample carries 68,000 or so clones, about 80% recorded once. CD3+CD4+ and CD3+CD8+ cells were FACS-sorted from thawed unstimulated PBMCs. Germline assignment: CDR1 MDHEN and CDR2 SYDVKM. The CDR3 has 14 amino acids. V was pared by 10 bases and J by 8 bases, with 15 bases of the junction left unmatched. The source is a human donor who received a liver transplant. The chain employs TRBV28 and TRBJ2-3; the match to TRBD1 covers 7 bases. The sequencing used CD4+ T cells from blood, collected before liver transplant. CDR3 nucleotides: TGTGCCACCATAAGACAGGGTTCAAGTGGTACGCAGTATTTT. Translated: CATIRQGSSGTQYF.